The clone carrying this T cell receptor (beta chain) has only a few counts. Its antigen remains unknown. Trimming pared 1 base from V and 1 base from J, leaving 9 bases between. CDR1 and CDR2 from the germline V gene are SEHNR and FQNEAQ (reference sequence). This CDR3 is built from 15 residues. The whole isolated RNA underwent reverse transcription, so sequencing captured expressed TCRB transcripts. Naive, central memory and regulatory T cell samples averaged approximately 3.5 million immunoSEQ reads each. Assay: immunoSEQ multiplex PCR; the TCRdb copy retains only in-frame clones and omits some. The sample holds nearly 700,000 clones, around 15% seen once. This sample is part of a study of beta chain features in type 1 diabetes. Regarding the study as a whole: VDJ junctions in type 1 diabetes patients carried more deletions and fewer insertions. PCR might pick shorter templates more often, in the same way for patients and controls. Naive, central memory and regulatory TCRB repertoires appeared more similar among patients than healthy donors. TCRB CDR3 length was moderately but significantly reduced in all four CD4+ subsets of Type 1 diabetes patients.

Specimen: naive CD4+ T cells from blood. The sequence came from a man aged 18 to 35 with type 1 diabetes. The V gene is TRBV7-9, the J gene TRBJ2-3, with no clear D. The CDR3 sequence is CASSLGVGGTDTQYF. The DNA of the CDR3 is TGTGCCAGCAGCTTAGGGGTGGGTGGCACAGATACGCAGTATTTT.